This is a list of T cell receptor beta chains from one sample in a study of shared clonotypes between healthy human individuals. Sequencing was performed with immunoSEQ multiplex PCR; in TCRdb, only in-frame clones are kept and a portion is missing. The profile covers some 2,500,000 clones, with 80% to 95% appearing a single time and 0.36% taken by the ten largest. The sequencing input was naive CD4+ T cells from PBMCs. Receptors were obtained from a man younger than 30 in good health. Some clones in this sample may be carry-over from other donors' samples. The CDR3 runs from the conserved cysteine through the conserved F or W. D genes are given only for firm matches. Not every row has a clone size; where given, it reads once, few, many or a size class.

d_gene	abundance	v_gene	j_gene	CDR3aa	CDR3nt
-	-	TRBV19	TRBJ2-1	CASSRTGYNEQFF	TGTGCCAGTAGTAGAACAGGGTACAATGAGCAGTTCTTC
TRBD2	-	TRBV5-1	TRBJ2-3	CASSWPPAGYSTDTQYF	TGCGCCAGCAGCTGGCCTCCAGCGGGGTATAGCACAGATACGCAGTATTTT
TRBD2	-	TRBV27	TRBJ2-3	CASRRKPGLASTDTQYF	TGTGCCAGCAGGCGGAAACCGGGACTAGCGAGCACAGATACGCAGTATTTT
TRBD2	-	TRBV27	TRBJ2-1	CASSQWTSGRAEQFF	TGTGCCAGCAGTCAATGGACTAGCGGGAGGGCCGAGCAGTTCTTC
TRBD1	-	TRBV25-1	TRBJ2-5	CASSPASGQGKETQYF	TGTGCCAGCAGCCCAGCCTCGGGACAGGGCAAAGAGACCCAGTACTTC
-	-	TRBV10-3	TRBJ1-3	CAIRGMSSGNTIYF	TGTGCCATCAGGGGCATGAGCTCTGGAAACACCATATATTTT
-	-	TRBV21-1	TRBJ2-7	CASRPLSNEQYF	TGTGCCAGCAGACCCCTTTCGAACGAGCAGTACTTC
-	-	TRBV14	TRBJ1-2	CASSQVWKGGNYGYTF	TGTGCCAGCAGCCAAGTTTGGAAGGGGGGTAACTATGGCTACACCTTC
TRBD1	-	TRBV19	TRBJ2-4	CASSPRGAKNIQYF	TGTGCCAGTAGTCCCAGGGGGGCCAAAAACATTCAGTACTTC
TRBD2	-	TRBV4-1	TRBJ2-7	CASSQWRLAGVYEQYF	TGCGCCAGCAGCCAATGGAGACTAGCGGGAGTCTACGAGCAGTACTTC
-	few	TRBV28	TRBJ1-5	CASSSLNQPQHF	TGTGCCAGCAGTTCCCTCAATCAGCCCCAGCATTTT
-	-	TRBV6-1	TRBJ2-1	CASSRTPSYNEQFF	TGTGCCAGCAGTAGGACACCGTCCTACAATGAGCAGTTCTTC
TRBD1	-	TRBV6-5	TRBJ2-2	CASSYYRGSSTGELFF	TGTGCCAGCAGTTACTACAGGGGATCGTCCACCGGGGAGCTGTTTTTT
-	-	TRBV28	TRBJ2-7	CASRPPQGREQYF	TGTGCCAGCAGGCCCCCCCAGGGACGCGAGCAGTACTTC
-	-	TRBV10-3	TRBJ1-2	CAISESAGGYTF	TGTGCCATCAGTGAGTCGGCAGGGGGCTACACCTTC
-	-	TRBV7-2	TRBJ2-5	CASSLGGGQETQYF	TGTGCCAGCAGCTTGGGGGGCGGGCAAGAGACCCAGTACTTC
-	-	TRBV2	TRBJ1-2	CASSDISGDGYTF	TGTGCCAGCAGTGATATATCTGGGGACGGCTACACCTTC
TRBD2	-	TRBV7-2	TRBJ2-2	CASSSGGTGELFF	TGTGCCAGCAGCTCGGGAGGTACCGGGGAGCTGTTTTTT
-	-	TRBV6-1	TRBJ2-2	CASSEAPAVAWELFF	TGTGCCAGCAGTGAAGCGCCGGCGGTTGCGTGGGAGCTGTTTTTT
-	-	TRBV28	TRBJ1-1	CASSLGRTRRTIEAFF	TGTGCCAGCAGTTTGGGCCGTACCCGGAGGACCATTGAAGCTTTCTTT
-	once	TRBV29-1	TRBJ2-1	CSARDTTYNEQFF	TGCAGCGCCCGGGACACGACCTACAATGAGCAGTTCTTC
-	-	TRBV20-1	TRBJ2-1	CSAEARNEQFF	TGCAGTGCTGAAGCCAGGAATGAGCAGTTCTTC
-	-	TRBV28	TRBJ2-2	CASRRTANTGELFF	TGTGCCAGCAGGCGGACAGCGAACACCGGGGAGCTGTTTTTT
-	once	TRBV28	TRBJ1-5	CVVGGANQPQHF	TGTGTCGTGGGGGGTGCCAATCAGCCCCAGCATTTT
TRBD2	-	TRBV5-6	TRBJ2-5	CASSLNLGGSNSETQYF	TGTGCCAGCAGCTTGAATCTTGGCGGGAGTAATTCAGAGACCCAGTACTTC
-	-	TRBV4-2	TRBJ1-2	CASSQNTGKSYGYTF	TGTGCCAGCAGCCAGAACACCGGGAAGTCCTATGGCTACACCTTC
-	once	TRBV25-1	TRBJ1-3	CARGAGDTIYF	TGTGCCAGAGGTGCGGGAGACACCATATATTTT
-	-	TRBV28	TRBJ1-4	CASSTPYATNEKLFF	TGTGCCAGCAGCACCCCGTATGCAACTAATGAAAAACTGTTTTTT
TRBD2	-	TRBV5-1	TRBJ2-1	CASSPLPASGSTVWNEQFF	TGCGCCAGCAGCCCCCTCCCCGCTAGCGGGAGTACCGTTTGGAATGAGCAGTTCTTC
-	-	TRBV6-6	TRBJ2-6	CASSYPRTGANVLTF	TGTGCCAGCAGTTACCCACGAACTGGGGCCAACGTCCTGACTTTC
TRBD2	-	TRBV9	TRBJ2-7	CASSVGASGIPYEQYF	TGTGCCAGCAGCGTTGGGGCCAGCGGGATACCCTACGAGCAGTACTTC
-	-	TRBV30	TRBJ2-7	CASGGDSYEQYF	TGTGCCTCAGGGGGGGATTCCTACGAGCAGTACTTC
-	once	TRBV6-5	TRBJ1-2	CASSYLGQGHYGYTF	TGTGCCAGCAGTTATTTGGGGCAGGGCCACTATGGCTACACCTTC
TRBD1	-	TRBV28	TRBJ2-5	CASSPQGAETQYF	TGTGCCAGCAGCCCGCAGGGGGCAGAGACCCAGTACTTC
TRBD2	once	TRBV14	TRBJ2-2	CASRLAGGGTGELFF	TGTGCCAGCAGGCTAGCGGGAGGAGGCACCGGGGAGCTGTTTTTT
-	-	TRBV4-3	TRBJ2-7	CASSQDARHYEQYF	TGCGCCAGCAGCCAAGATGCCCGACACTACGAGCAGTACTTC
-	-	TRBV28	TRBJ2-7	CASDSSSSEQYF	TGTGCCAGCGACTCCAGCTCCTCCGAGCAGTACTTC
-	-	TRBV20-1	TRBJ2-7	CSARERQRQYF	TGCAGTGCTAGAGAAAGACAGCGGCAGTACTTC
-	once	TRBV21-1	TRBJ2-5	CASSEGLDGETQYF	TGTGCCAGCAGCGAGGGACTAGACGGTGAGACCCAGTACTTC
-	few	TRBV20-1	TRBJ1-1	CSASPETEAFF	TGCAGTGCTAGTCCAGAAACTGAAGCTTTCTTT
-	-	TRBV6-5	TRBJ2-7	CASSRTADPIYEQYF	TGTGCCAGCAGTAGGACCGCAGACCCCATTTACGAGCAGTACTTC